Each of the 20 T cell receptor beta chains below was sequenced from the same sample in a study of cytomegalovirus exposure and HLA in healthy donors. 60 Vbeta and 13 Jbeta primers were used in PCR. TCRdb's copy holds only in-frame clones and misses some; the assay was immunoSEQ multiplex PCR. The repertoire has a few hundred thousand clones, 65% to 80% of them found once; the top ten carry about 0.22%. The sample taken for sequencing was PBMCs. The receptors originated from a girl aged 2 to 9 in good health and CMV-seronegative.

The gene calls are TRBV29-1 and TRBJ1-1, with D hard to call. Trimming pared 4 bases from V and 2 bases from J, leaving 11 bases between. Germline CDR1 and CDR2: SQVTM and ANQGSEA. The CDR3 has 13 amino acids. In DNA, the CDR3 is TGCAGCGTTGGACCACTAAGAAACACTGAAGCTTTCTTT. Its translation: CSVGPLRNTEAFF. Based on the CDR3 plus reference TRBV29-1 and TRBJ1-1, the full variable domain is SAVISQKPSRDICQRGTSLTIQCQVDSQVTMMFWYRQQPGQSLTLIATANQGSEATYESGFVIDKFPISRPNLTFSTLTVSNMSPEDSSIYLCSVGPLRNTEAFFGQGTRLTVV.

V gene TRBV30 combines with J gene TRBJ1-5; D gene uncertain. This CDR3 region has 13 residues. V lost 1 base and J 0 bases, leaving 4 bases between the germline ends. The V gene's germline CDR1 is GTSNPN and CDR2 SVGIG (reference sequence). CDR3 sequence (DNA): TGTGCCTGGAGTGCGAGTAGCAATCAGCCCCAGCATTTT. Its translation: CAWSASSNQPQHF.

The V gene is TRBV7-7, the J gene TRBJ2-7; 8 positions match TRBD1. Germline-derived CDR1 and CDR2 are SSHAT and FNYEAQ (reference sequence). The CDR3 is 13 amino acids. V trimming: 5 bases; J trimming: 4 bases; junction bases outside the gene matches: 4. CDR3 protein: CASSTGTGYEQYF. In nucleotides, the CDR3 is TGTGCCAGCAGCACCGGGACAGGATACGAGCAGTACTTC.

The V gene is TRBV5-6, the J gene TRBJ1-2; possibly TRBD1 for D (6 bases). V was pared by 0 bases and J by 4 bases, with 10 bases between. Germline assignment: CDR1 SGHDT and CDR2 YYEEEE. This CDR3 spans 14 amino acids. CDR3 residues: CASSLGQAIYGYTF. As DNA, the CDR3 is TGTGCCAGCAGCTTGGGACAGGCGATCTATGGCTACACCTTC. The full variable domain, with the rest looked up from reference TRBV5-6 and TRBJ1-2, is DAGVTQSPTHLIKTRGQQVTLRCSPKSGHDTVSWYQQALGQGPQFIFQYYEEEERQRGNFPDRFSGHQFPNYSSELNVNALLLGDSALYLCASSLGQAIYGYTFGSGTRLTVV.

CDR3 bases: TGTGCCAGATATTATAGCAATCAGCCCCAGCATTTT. It specifies CARYYSNQPQHF. The V call is TRBV21-1, the J call TRBJ1-5. TRBV21-1 is assigned pseudogene status. The CDR3 covers 12 residues.

The gene calls are TRBV5-6 and TRBJ1-1; TRBD1 is a possible D gene (6 bases). This CDR3 contains 15 residues. Germline-derived CDR1 and CDR2 are SGHDT and YYEEEE. Between the trimmed V and J ends, which lost 0 bases and 1 base, there was a span of 10 bases. The CDR3 nucleotides are TGTGCCAGCAGCTTGGATCTGGGACAGAACACTGAAGCTTTCTTT. Encoded protein: CASSLDLGQNTEAFF.

The chain uses TRBV2 and TRBJ1-5; TRBD1 matches 7 bases. Germline V gene sequence: CDR1 SNHLY, CDR2 FYNNEI. The V segment lost 4 bases and the J segment 9 bases; nucleotides outside the gene matches: 6. The CDR3 is 13 residues long. CDR3 in DNA: TGTGCCAGCAGTGCACGGACAGGTTGGCCCCAGCATTTT. It is translated as CASSARTGWPQHF.

This clone was counted between two and nine times. This chain links TRBV5-1 with TRBJ2-3, with 10 bases identical to TRBD2. Germline V gene lookup returns CDR1 SGHRS and CDR2 YFSETQ. V was pared by 3 bases and J by 1 base, with 8 bases of the junction left unmatched. The CDR3 totals 17 residues. The CDR3, as DNA: TGCGCCAGCAGCTCCGACCCCGGGACTAGCGGCACAGATACGCAGTATTTT. It is translated as CASSSDPGTSGTDTQYF.

This chain uses TRBV9 with TRBJ2-1; D gene unclear. Trimming pared 0 bases from V and 0 bases from J, leaving 7 bases between. The length of the CDR3 is 15 residues. The germline gives CDR1 SGDLS, CDR2 YYNGEE. For the CDR3, the DNA is TGTGCCAGCAGCGTAGGCGGAACCTCCTACAATGAGCAGTTCTTC. Translated: CASSVGGTSYNEQFF. The entire variable domain, with the rest obtained from reference TRBV9 and TRBJ2-1, is as follows: DSGVTQTPKHLITATGQRVTLRCSPRSGDLSVYWYQQSLDQGLQFLIQYYNGEERAKGNILERFSAQQFPDLHSELNLSSLELGDSALYFCASSVGGTSYNEQFFGPGTRLTVL.

This rearrangement joins TRBV4-1 to TRBJ1-2; tentative D call: TRBD1 (6 bases). V was pared by 4 bases and J by 4 bases, with 22 bases between. In germline, CDR1 is MGHRA, CDR2 YSYEKL. The CDR3 is made up of 17 amino acids. In nucleotides, the CDR3 is TGCGCCAGCAGCCTAAGCCCAAAAATTGACAGGTCCTATGGCTACACCTTC. Amino acids: CASSLSPKIDRSYGYTF.

This chain connects TRBV5-1 to TRBJ2-3, with 10 bases that match TRBD2. Germline V gene data show CDR1 as SGHRS and CDR2 as YFSETQ. The CDR3 totals 16 residues. V shed 2 bases and J 0 bases; nucleotides not matched to a gene: 3. CDR3 region: CASSLAGGTSTDTQYF. The CDR3 DNA sequence: TGCGCCAGCAGCTTAGCGGGGGGGACTAGCACAGATACGCAGTATTTT.

The chain joins TRBV5-6 to TRBJ2-3, with 12 positions matching TRBD1. The CDR3 has 14 amino acids. Unmatched junction bases numbered 9, after V lost 7 bases and J lost 9 bases. Germline values: CDR1 SGHDT, CDR2 YYEEEE. CDR3 loop: CASLGQGALGTQYF. DNA of the CDR3: TGTGCCAGCCTGGGACAGGGGGCGCTGGGGACGCAGTATTTT.

The chain carries TRBV7-9 and TRBJ2-2; TRBD1 might be the D (5 bases). Germline CDR1 and CDR2: SEHNR and FQNEAQ (reference sequence). V was trimmed by 0 bases and J by 0 bases, leaving 11 bases between them. This CDR3 has 17 amino acids. The CDR3 region is CASSLAGVRTNTGELFF. CDR3 DNA: TGTGCCAGCAGCTTAGCAGGGGTTCGCACGAACACCGGGGAGCTGTTTTTT.

The chain has TRBV18 and TRBJ2-3; 13 nucleotides agree with TRBD2. Trimming took 3 bases from V and 1 from J; bases not matched to a gene: 7. The CDR3 contains 18 residues. CDR1 KGHSH and CDR2 LQKENI come from the germline V gene. The CDR3 protein is CASSPGLAGPGGTDTQYF. In nucleotides, the CDR3 is TGTGCCAGCTCACCGGGACTAGCGGGACCGGGAGGCACAGATACGCAGTATTTT.

There are a few counts of this clone. The chain combines TRBV5-4 with TRBJ2-1; TRBD2 agrees at 10 bases. The V segment lost 2 bases and the J segment 7 bases; nucleotides outside the gene matches: 3. This CDR3 spans 14 amino acids. Germline V gives CDR1 SGHNT, CDR2 YYREEE (reference sequence). The CDR3 DNA is TGTGCCAGCAGCTTCGGACTAGCGGCAAATGAGCAGTTCTTC. Translated, it gives CASSFGLAANEQFF.

J is TRBJ2-3 and V is TRBV6-6; 11 nucleotides align to TRBD1. The junction had 8 bases not matched to a gene; V was cut back by 7 bases and J by 2 bases. Per the germline V gene, CDR1 is MNHNY and CDR2 is SVGAGI (reference sequence). This CDR3 region has 16 residues. The CDR3 sequence: CASIRGQGAYTDTQYF. As DNA, the CDR3 is TGTGCCAGCATCAGAGGACAGGGGGCTTACACAGATACGCAGTATTTT.

The V and J genes are TRBV6-5 and TRBJ2-7; 8 bases match TRBD1. Germline V CDR1 and CDR2: MNHEY, SVGAGI. The ends lost 5 bases at V and 0 bases at J; junction bases unmatched: 6. The CDR3 runs to 15 residues. The CDR3 DNA reads as TGTGCCAGCAGTCGAGCCGGGACAGGCTCCTACGAGCAGTACTTC. It translates to CASSRAGTGSYEQYF.

The chain joins TRBV6-5 to TRBJ2-7; TRBD2 aligns across 7 bases. V lost 7 bases and J lost 0; bases outside the gene matches: 9. Germline V lookup: CDR1 MNHEY, CDR2 SVGAGI. There are 15 residues in the CDR3. The CDR3 sequence: CASNPAGYRSYEQYF. The CDR3 DNA reads TGTGCCAGCAACCCAGCGGGATATCGCTCCTACGAGCAGTACTTC.

The chain uses TRBV11-2 and TRBJ1-2, with D possibly matching TRBD1 (6 bases). The CDR3 has 13 amino acids. Germline CDR1 reads SGHAT; CDR2 reads FQNNGV. The V gene lost 5 bases and the J gene lost 2 bases, with 9 bases spanning the gap. The CDR3 is CASSPGQNYGYTF. CDR3 in DNA: TGTGCCAGCAGCCCCGGACAGAACTATGGCTACACCTTC.

V and J are TRBV5-1 and TRBJ2-2; D may be TRBD2 (5 bases). Germline V gene sequence: CDR1 SGHRS, CDR2 YFSETQ. The V end lost 6 bases, the J end lost 6 bases, and 15 bases lay between the germline ends. The CDR3 has 14 amino acids. CDR3 amino acids: CASKPLLVPGELFF. In DNA form, the CDR3 reads TGCGCCAGCAAGCCTTTACTAGTTCCCGGGGAGCTGTTTTTT.